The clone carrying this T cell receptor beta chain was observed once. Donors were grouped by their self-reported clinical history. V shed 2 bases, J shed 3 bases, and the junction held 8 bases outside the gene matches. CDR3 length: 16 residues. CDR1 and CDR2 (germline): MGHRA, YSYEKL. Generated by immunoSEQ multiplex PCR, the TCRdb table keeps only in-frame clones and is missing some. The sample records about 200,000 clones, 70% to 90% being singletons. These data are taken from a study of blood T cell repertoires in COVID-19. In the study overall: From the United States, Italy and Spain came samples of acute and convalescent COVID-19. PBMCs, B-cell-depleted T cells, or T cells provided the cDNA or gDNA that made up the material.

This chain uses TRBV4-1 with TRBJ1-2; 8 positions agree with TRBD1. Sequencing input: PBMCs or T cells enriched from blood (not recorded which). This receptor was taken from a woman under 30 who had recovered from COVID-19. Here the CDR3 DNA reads TGCGCCAGCAGCCAACCAGGGGGCCGTCGGGACTATGGCTACACCTTC. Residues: CASSQPGGRRDYGYTF.